This section outlines one TCR beta chain sequence together with its context. Its antigen is as yet unknown. For TCR beta, libraries came from iRepertoire HTBI primers and Arm-PCR of CDR3 regions. TCRdb analysed the multiplex PCR reads with MiXCR anew, one entry per CDR3 protein. Here the sample spans roughly 520,000 distinct CDR3 sequences, around 12% being singletons. This specimen comes from a study of regulatory T cells in long-lasting Graves disease. Study in general: Prior antithyroid drug treatment in newly diagnosed Graves' patients lasted under 3 months.

Trimming pared 5 bases from V and 5 bases from J, leaving 24 bases between. Per germline, CDR1 MRHNA and CDR2 SNTAGT. The CDR3 is 17 amino acids. Study conclusions and caveats: What was studied was peripheral blood only, and not thyroid tissue. Authors noted too few samples as a limitation.

The time point was: newly diagnosed GD, antithyroid drugs for less than 3 months. The TCR library was made from RNA extracted from PBMCs. Staff took roughly 8.8 milliliters of peripheral blood and put it into EDTA tubes. The sample was also linked to a second study, of T cells in Graves' hyperthyroidism and ophthalmopathy.

The material sequenced was peripheral blood mononuclear cells (PBMCs), taken at new diagnosis, from a patient treated with antithyroid drugs. The origin of this receptor is a woman aged 25 to 39 with Graves disease. This chain joins TRBV6-4 and TRBJ1-2, with a tentative D call TRBD1 (5 bases). The CDR3 sequence is CASSRGGGGFRSYGYTF. Here the CDR3 DNA reads TGTGCCAGCAGTAGGGGAGGTGGAGGGTTCCGTTCTTATGGCTACACCTTC.